These T cell receptor beta chains were read from a single sample in a study of blood T cell repertoires in COVID-19. Here immunoSEQ multiplex PCR was the method, and the copy in TCRdb shows in-frame clones only, minus some. Of approximately 76,000 clones listed, roughly 89% are singletons. Sequencing input: peripheral blood. These receptors were obtained from a man in his thirties or forties with acute or convalescent COVID-19. Each CDR3 is given with its conserved first and last residue. Fields, in order: clone size, V gene, J gene, D gene, CDR3 DNA, CDR3 protein. A D gene is named only where the DNA matches it firmly. Where a row states a size, it is once, few, many or the class of an expanded clone; other rows omit it.

abundance: once
v_gene: TRBV9
j_gene: TRBJ2-1
d_gene: TRBD1
CDR3nt: TGTGCCAGCAGCGTACGATTGGACAGGGATGAGCAGTTCTTC
CDR3aa: CASSVRLDRDEQFF

abundance: .
v_gene: TRBV28
j_gene: TRBJ2-7
d_gene: .
CDR3nt: TGTGCCAGCAGTCCCCAGTCCTTATTCTCCTACGAGCAGTACTTC
CDR3aa: CASSPQSLFSYEQYF

abundance: .
v_gene: TRBV19
j_gene: TRBJ1-1
d_gene: .
CDR3nt: TGTGCCACTAGGGAGACCGGGACTGTGAACACTGAAGCTTTCTTT
CDR3aa: CATRETGTVNTEAFF

abundance: .
v_gene: TRBV2
j_gene: TRBJ1-5
d_gene: .
CDR3nt: TGTGCCAGCGCCCGGGGCAATCAGCCCCAGCATTTT
CDR3aa: CASARGNQPQHF

abundance: .
v_gene: TRBV28
j_gene: TRBJ1-2
d_gene: .
CDR3nt: TGTGCCAGCTCGGGAGAGACCCACCTCGGCTACACCTTC
CDR3aa: CASSGETHLGYTF

abundance: .
v_gene: TRBV6-4
j_gene: TRBJ2-1
d_gene: TRBD1
CDR3nt: TGTGCCAGCAGTGACTCGACAGGGGGCTACAATGAGCAGTTCTTC
CDR3aa: CASSDSTGGYNEQFF

abundance: .
v_gene: TRBV9
j_gene: TRBJ1-2
d_gene: .
CDR3nt: TGTGCCAGCAGCGCCGAGGGGACATTCTATGGCTACACCTTC
CDR3aa: CASSAEGTFYGYTF

abundance: once
v_gene: TRBV30
j_gene: TRBJ2-1
d_gene: TRBD2
CDR3nt: TGTGCCTGGAGTACTAGCGGGAGTGACTATGAGCAGTTCTTC
CDR3aa: CAWSTSGSDYEQFF

abundance: .
v_gene: TRBV27
j_gene: TRBJ1-6
d_gene: TRBD1
CDR3nt: TGTGCCAGCAGCCTACGGACAGGGGAGAATTCACCCCTCCACTTT
CDR3aa: CASSLRTGENSPLHF

abundance: .
v_gene: TRBV15
j_gene: TRBJ2-3
d_gene: .
CDR3nt: TGTGCCACCGGTAGAGGCGGCGGGATCGACACAGATACGCAGTATTTT
CDR3aa: CATGRGGGIDTDTQYF

abundance: .
v_gene: TRBV29-1
j_gene: TRBJ2-2
d_gene: .
CDR3nt: TGCAGCGCCCGAGGCTGGGGGGAGATGAGGCGGGGCACCGGGGAGCTGTTTTTT
CDR3aa: CSARGWGEMRRGTGELFF

abundance: once
v_gene: TRBV5-1
j_gene: TRBJ2-2
d_gene: .
CDR3nt: TGCGCCAGCCATCTACCGGGACTCGACCTAGCCGGGGAGCTGTTTTTT
CDR3aa: CASHLPGLDLAGELFF

abundance: .
v_gene: TRBV11-2
j_gene: TRBJ2-7
d_gene: .
CDR3nt: TGTGCCAGCAGCTTAGCGAACTCATACGAGCAGTACTTC
CDR3aa: CASSLANSYEQYF

abundance: .
v_gene: TRBV7-2
j_gene: TRBJ2-3
d_gene: TRBD2
CDR3nt: TGTGCCAGCAGCTTCGATAGCGGGAGGGCGGGGCATTTT
CDR3aa: CASSFDSGRAGHF

abundance: once
v_gene: TRBV5-1
j_gene: TRBJ1-2
d_gene: TRBD1
CDR3nt: TGCGCCAGCAGCTCGGGACAGCTTAACTATGGCTACACCTTC
CDR3aa: CASSSGQLNYGYTF

abundance: .
v_gene: TRBV18
j_gene: TRBJ2-1
d_gene: .
CDR3nt: TGTGCCAGCGGAGATTCTGATGAGCAGTTCTTC
CDR3aa: CASGDSDEQFF

abundance: .
v_gene: TRBV11-1
j_gene: TRBJ1-1
d_gene: TRBD1
CDR3nt: TGTGCCAGCAGCCAGGGGGGCTTGAACACTGAAGCTTTCTTT
CDR3aa: CASSQGGLNTEAFF

abundance: .
v_gene: TRBV28
j_gene: TRBJ2-7
d_gene: .
CDR3nt: TGTGCCAGCAGTACTCCAGGTCAGCCAACCTACGAGCAGTACTTC
CDR3aa: CASSTPGQPTYEQYF

abundance: .
v_gene: TRBV18
j_gene: TRBJ1-2
d_gene: TRBD1
CDR3nt: TGTGCCAGCTCACCCGGGACAGGTCGAGAGGATGGCTACACCTTC
CDR3aa: CASSPGTGREDGYTF

abundance: .
v_gene: TRBV19
j_gene: TRBJ2-5
d_gene: .
CDR3nt: TGTGCCAGTTCAGGGTTATTCGAGACCCAGTACTTC
CDR3aa: CASSGLFETQYF

abundance: .
v_gene: TRBV15
j_gene: TRBJ2-3
d_gene: .
CDR3nt: TGTGCCACCAGCAGAGCCCGAGGGGGATCTAGCACAGATACGCAGTATTTT
CDR3aa: CATSRARGGSSTDTQYF

abundance: .
v_gene: TRBV2
j_gene: TRBJ2-7
d_gene: TRBD1
CDR3nt: TGTGCCAGCAGGCCCGGGACAGCCACCTACGAGCAGTACTTC
CDR3aa: CASRPGTATYEQYF

abundance: .
v_gene: TRBV30
j_gene: TRBJ1-4
d_gene: .
CDR3nt: TGTGCCTGGAGTGTAGCCACAGGGAGTGGGGAAAAACTGTTTTTT
CDR3aa: CAWSVATGSGEKLFF

abundance: .
v_gene: TRBV5-4
j_gene: TRBJ2-5
d_gene: .
CDR3nt: TGTGCCAGCAGCTCCGTAGACAGGGGAGGGAGAGAGACCCAGTACTTC
CDR3aa: CASSSVDRGGRETQYF

abundance: .
v_gene: TRBV4-1
j_gene: TRBJ2-7
d_gene: TRBD2
CDR3nt: TGCGCCAGCAGCCTCGGACTAGTGAACTACGAGCAGTACTTC
CDR3aa: CASSLGLVNYEQYF

abundance: .
v_gene: TRBV19
j_gene: TRBJ1-2
d_gene: .
CDR3nt: TGTGCCAGTAGTATTAACGGCGGCCCAGAGGGCTACACCTTC
CDR3aa: CASSINGGPEGYTF

abundance: .
v_gene: TRBV7-2
j_gene: TRBJ1-5
d_gene: TRBD1
CDR3nt: TGTGCCAGCAGTCGCAGGGGGTCCAATCAGCCCCAGCATTTT
CDR3aa: CASSRRGSNQPQHF

abundance: .
v_gene: TRBV7-9
j_gene: TRBJ2-3
d_gene: .
CDR3nt: TGTGCCAGCAGCCCAAGTTCGGACAGAGATACGCAGTATTTT
CDR3aa: CASSPSSDRDTQYF

abundance: .
v_gene: TRBV6-5
j_gene: TRBJ2-7
d_gene: TRBD2
CDR3nt: TGTGCCAGCAGGCTAGCGGGAGGATTCGAGCAGTACTTC
CDR3aa: CASRLAGGFEQYF

abundance: .
v_gene: TRBV5-1
j_gene: TRBJ1-4
d_gene: .
CDR3nt: TGCGCCAGCAGCTGGGGGGGAACAAATGAAAAACTGTTTTTT
CDR3aa: CASSWGGTNEKLFF

abundance: few
v_gene: TRBV7-9
j_gene: TRBJ2-3
d_gene: .
CDR3nt: TGTGCCAGCAGCTCCTTGGGGGCCCACACAGATACGCAGTATTTT
CDR3aa: CASSSLGAHTDTQYF

abundance: .
v_gene: TRBV6-4
j_gene: TRBJ2-3
d_gene: TRBD2
CDR3nt: TGTGCCAGCAGTGACTCTGCGGGAGGGGCCACAGATACGCAGTATTTT
CDR3aa: CASSDSAGGATDTQYF

abundance: .
v_gene: TRBV28
j_gene: TRBJ1-2
d_gene: .
CDR3nt: TGTGCCAGCAGTTTATTAGACAGGCGCCAGGGTGGCTACACCTTC
CDR3aa: CASSLLDRRQGGYTF

abundance: .
v_gene: TRBV28
j_gene: TRBJ1-2
d_gene: .
CDR3nt: TGTGCTAGCCGGGGCAGGGGCAGGACTAACTATGGCTACACCTTC
CDR3aa: CASRGRGRTNYGYTF

abundance: .
v_gene: TRBV19
j_gene: TRBJ2-1
d_gene: .
CDR3nt: TGTGCCAGCCGACAGCAGAGCTCCTACAATGAGCAGTTCTTC
CDR3aa: CASRQQSSYNEQFF

abundance: .
v_gene: TRBV7-9
j_gene: TRBJ2-3
d_gene: TRBD2
CDR3nt: TGTGCCAGCAGCTTAGACGGGAGGCCACACACAGATACGCAGTATTTT
CDR3aa: CASSLDGRPHTDTQYF

abundance: .
v_gene: TRBV7-2
j_gene: TRBJ1-5
d_gene: .
CDR3nt: TGTGCCAGCAGCTTGACAGTTTTGAGCAATCAGCCCCAGCATTTT
CDR3aa: CASSLTVLSNQPQHF

abundance: .
v_gene: TRBV28
j_gene: TRBJ1-6
d_gene: TRBD1
CDR3nt: TGTGCCAGCAGGTCCGGGAACAGGGGAGGCTCACCCCTCCACTTT
CDR3aa: CASRSGNRGGSPLHF

abundance: .
v_gene: TRBV6-2/TRBV6-3
j_gene: TRBJ1-5
d_gene: TRBD1
CDR3nt: TGTGCCAGCAGTCGCCCCGTGACAGGGGACGGCAATCAGCCCCAGCATTTT
CDR3aa: CASSRPVTGDGNQPQHF

abundance: once
v_gene: TRBV7-3
j_gene: TRBJ2-2
d_gene: .
CDR3nt: TGTGCCAGCAGCTTACAGGGCACCGGGGAGCTGTTTTTT
CDR3aa: CASSLQGTGELFF

abundance: .
v_gene: TRBV28
j_gene: TRBJ1-6
d_gene: TRBD1
CDR3nt: TGTGCCAGCGATCGGGACAGGGTAGATTCACCCCTCCACTTT
CDR3aa: CASDRDRVDSPLHF

abundance: .
v_gene: TRBV25-1
j_gene: TRBJ1-2
d_gene: TRBD1
CDR3nt: TGTGCCAGCAGTAATACAGGGGGCCTTTGGGGCTACACCTTC
CDR3aa: CASSNTGGLWGYTF

abundance: .
v_gene: TRBV19
j_gene: TRBJ1-5
d_gene: .
CDR3nt: TGTGCCAGTAGTATCTTAGGGGAAACTTACTTGCCCCAGCATTTT
CDR3aa: CASSILGETYLPQHF

abundance: .
v_gene: TRBV5-1
j_gene: TRBJ2-1
d_gene: .
CDR3nt: TGCGCCAGCAGGTTCGACTTGTACAATGAGCAGTTCTTC
CDR3aa: CASRFDLYNEQFF

abundance: once
v_gene: TRBV7-8
j_gene: TRBJ2-3
d_gene: TRBD2
CDR3nt: TGTGCCAGCCGTAGATTTCTAGCGGACCCTAGAGATACGCAGTATTTT
CDR3aa: CASRRFLADPRDTQYF

abundance: .
v_gene: TRBV9
j_gene: TRBJ1-4
d_gene: .
CDR3nt: TGTGCCAGCAGCGTAAAGGAGGGAACTAGTGAAAAACTGTTTTTT
CDR3aa: CASSVKEGTSEKLFF

abundance: .
v_gene: TRBV4-2
j_gene: TRBJ1-4
d_gene: .
CDR3nt: TGTGCCAGCAGCCAAGCCTCTGGAGGGAGCAATGAAAAACTGTTTTTT
CDR3aa: CASSQASGGSNEKLFF

abundance: .
v_gene: TRBV5-1
j_gene: TRBJ1-5
d_gene: .
CDR3nt: TGCGCCAGCAGCTTGGAAGGGGTTAATCAGCCCCAGCATTTT
CDR3aa: CASSLEGVNQPQHF

abundance: .
v_gene: TRBV9
j_gene: TRBJ1-1
d_gene: .
CDR3nt: TGTGCCAGCAGCACGAAGGGGGTGGACACTGAAGCTTTCTTT
CDR3aa: CASSTKGVDTEAFF

abundance: .
v_gene: TRBV4-1
j_gene: TRBJ2-1
d_gene: TRBD2
CDR3nt: TGCGCCAGCAGCCAAATAGCGGGAGAGTACAATGAGCAGTTCTTC
CDR3aa: CASSQIAGEYNEQFF

abundance: .
v_gene: TRBV6-6
j_gene: TRBJ1-2
d_gene: .
CDR3nt: TGTGCCAGCGGAAACAGGGATCTCGGCTACACCTTC
CDR3aa: CASGNRDLGYTF

abundance: once
v_gene: TRBV7-2
j_gene: TRBJ2-3
d_gene: TRBD2
CDR3nt: TGTGCCAGCAGCCTCAGACTAGCGGGAGTTGGAGATACGCAGTATTTT
CDR3aa: CASSLRLAGVGDTQYF

abundance: .
v_gene: TRBV28
j_gene: TRBJ1-5
d_gene: TRBD1
CDR3nt: TGTGCCAGCAGTTTACGGACAGGGGGCGTCAATCAGCCCCAGCATTTT
CDR3aa: CASSLRTGGVNQPQHF

abundance: .
v_gene: TRBV5-1
j_gene: TRBJ1-5
d_gene: .
CDR3nt: TGCGCCAGCAGCCTATCTCGCAATCAGCCCCAGCATTTT
CDR3aa: CASSLSRNQPQHF

abundance: .
v_gene: TRBV5-5
j_gene: TRBJ2-1
d_gene: .
CDR3nt: TGTGCCAGCAGCTCACCGGGACTGGGCTCCTACAATGAGCAGTTCTTC
CDR3aa: CASSSPGLGSYNEQFF